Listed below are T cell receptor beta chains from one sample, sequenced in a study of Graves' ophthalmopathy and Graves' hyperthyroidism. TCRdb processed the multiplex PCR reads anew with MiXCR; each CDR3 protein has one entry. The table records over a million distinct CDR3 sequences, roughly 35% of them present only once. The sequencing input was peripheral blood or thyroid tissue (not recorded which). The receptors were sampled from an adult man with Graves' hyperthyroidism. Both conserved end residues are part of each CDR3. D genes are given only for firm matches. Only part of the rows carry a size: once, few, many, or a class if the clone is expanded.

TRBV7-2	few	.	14	CASSLFLGTGELFF
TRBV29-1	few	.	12	CSVVSVDYGYTF
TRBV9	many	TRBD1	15	CASSPRGQGNYGYTF
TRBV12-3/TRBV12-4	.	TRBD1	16	CASSPLDRGLNTEAFF
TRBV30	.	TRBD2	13	CAWGTSGSLEQYF
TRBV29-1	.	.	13	CSVRRIETQYQHF
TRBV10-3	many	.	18	CAISESSYPGSANEKLFF
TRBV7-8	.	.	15	CASGAGRSYNSPLHF
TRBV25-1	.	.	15	CASSPRQAGGNTIYF
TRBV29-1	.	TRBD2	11	CSFERGYEQYF
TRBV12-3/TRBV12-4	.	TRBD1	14	CASNPRDRQEIQYF
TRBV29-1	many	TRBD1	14	CSVGPDRPVDEQYF
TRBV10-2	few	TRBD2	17	CASSAGLAGGGSYEQYF
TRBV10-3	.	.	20	CAISYSTRPLLRTGANVLTF
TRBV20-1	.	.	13	CSARDIAEETQYF
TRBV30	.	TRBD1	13	CAWSVTGGTEAFF
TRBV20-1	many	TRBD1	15	CSATPIQGARETQYF
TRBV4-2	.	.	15	CASSQLQAGTGELFF
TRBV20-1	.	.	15	CSARNGGALSSPLHF
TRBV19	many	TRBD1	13	CASSIGTGYEQYF
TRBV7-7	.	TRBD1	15	CASSETGTGTWAQYF
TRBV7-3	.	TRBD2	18	CASSLEASGGTTAYEQYF
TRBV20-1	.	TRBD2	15	CSARGLAVIQETQYF
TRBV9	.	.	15	CASSVGAETNYGYTF
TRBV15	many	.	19	CATSREAGAYRTINYGYTF
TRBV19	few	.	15	CASSILQGYNQPQHF
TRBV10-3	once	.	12	CAISEQGREAFF
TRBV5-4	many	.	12	CASRSPEETQYF
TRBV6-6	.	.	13	CASSPGPGNEQYF
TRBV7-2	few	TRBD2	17	CASSSIRTGREGQGQYF
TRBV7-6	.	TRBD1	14	CASNLTGGEDEQYF
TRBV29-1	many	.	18	CSVEVGGHLSSGANVLTF
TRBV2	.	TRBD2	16	CASRPAFVRESYEQYF
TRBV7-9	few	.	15	CASSFYQQSFYEQYF
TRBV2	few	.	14	CASRIGLKNTEAFF
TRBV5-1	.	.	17	CASSPGFQTGNTGELFF
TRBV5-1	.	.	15	CASSLTGIDTSPLHF
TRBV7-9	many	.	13	CASSFMGSYEQYF
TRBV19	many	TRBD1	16	CASSYAWTGASYEQYF
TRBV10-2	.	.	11	CASSERGVPLF
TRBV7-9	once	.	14	CASSQDAQHQPQHF
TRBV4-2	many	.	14	CASSQDETGRGAFF
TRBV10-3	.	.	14	CAISEQGTNTEAFF